This T cell receptor beta chain was documented in a study of T cell responses to AZD1222 COVID-19 vaccine. V lost 4 bases to trimming and J lost 7 bases; unmatched junction nucleotides: 3. The CDR3 is made up of 14 amino acids. Germline assignment: CDR1 SGHDN and CDR2 FVKESK. Assay: immunoSEQ multiplex PCR; the TCRdb copy retains only in-frame clones and omits some. The sample includes 150,000 to 200,000 clones, 80% to 90% of them seen just once. The V and J genes are TRBV14 and TRBJ1-6; 8 bases match TRBD1. Here the sequenced sample was peripheral blood, taken on day 0 of AZD1222 vaccination. This clonotype originated in an adult in good health. In nucleotides, the CDR3 is TGTGCCAGCAGCCCACAGGGGGGAAATTCACCCCTCCACTTT. As protein: CASSPQGGNSPLHF.